A selection of T cell receptor beta chains follows, all from one sample in a study of regulatory T cells in long-lasting Graves disease. TCRdb passed the multiplex PCR reads through MiXCR, listing each CDR3 protein once. The profile shows about 560,000 distinct CDR3 sequences, more than 15% of them singletons. This sample also appeared in a second study, on T cells in Graves' hyperthyroidism and ophthalmopathy.

This specimen was peripheral blood mononuclear cells (PBMCs), taken at new diagnosis, from a patient treated with antithyroid drugs. The receptor source for this set is a man in his late teens or twenties with Graves disease. CDR3s include the opening cysteine and the closing phenylalanine or tryptophan. D genes are given only for firm matches. Expanded clones are given a class, and other clones once, few, many or no size at all.

clone_size: many; d_call: -; v_call: TRBV28; j_call: TRBJ2-5; cdr3_nt: TGTGCCAGCTCAGGAACCGGGACGGTCCCAAGGGAGACCCAGTACTTC; cdr3_aa: CASSGTGTVPRETQYF
clone_size: few; d_call: TRBD1; v_call: TRBV6-1; j_call: TRBJ2-1; cdr3_nt: TGTGCCAGCAGGGGTCCGTCGGGACAGGGGTCCAATGAGCAGTTCTTC; cdr3_aa: CASRGPSGQGSNEQFF
clone_size: many; d_call: TRBD2; v_call: TRBV5-1; j_call: TRBJ2-3; cdr3_nt: TGCGCCAGCAGCATGGGGTTAGCGGGAACCACAGATACGCAGTATTTT; cdr3_aa: CASSMGLAGTTDTQYF
clone_size: many; d_call: -; v_call: TRBV2; j_call: TRBJ2-2; cdr3_nt: TGTGCCACCTCAGAGGAGCCCTACGGGGAGCTGTTTTTT; cdr3_aa: CATSEEPYGELFF
clone_size: many; d_call: TRBD2; v_call: TRBV12-5; j_call: TRBJ2-1; cdr3_nt: TGTGCTTCCCGAGCGGGGCATGAGCAGTTCTTC; cdr3_aa: CASRAGHEQFF
clone_size: -; d_call: -; v_call: TRBV4-1; j_call: TRBJ2-7; cdr3_nt: TGCGCCAGCAGCCTACGGAGTAGAAGCTCCTACGAGCAGTACTTC; cdr3_aa: CASSLRSRSSYEQYF
clone_size: -; d_call: -; v_call: TRBV20-1; j_call: TRBJ1-4; cdr3_nt: TGCAGTGCCCGACCGGGGGCTCTAGATGAAAAACTGTTTTTT; cdr3_aa: CSARPGALDEKLFF
clone_size: many; d_call: -; v_call: TRBV20-1; j_call: TRBJ2-1; cdr3_nt: TGCAGTGCTAGAGGCGCGGGATACAATGAGCAGTTCTTC; cdr3_aa: CSARGAGYNEQFF
clone_size: many; d_call: -; v_call: TRBV28; j_call: TRBJ2-1; cdr3_nt: TGTGCCAGCACCCTGGTGGGGGTGGACTACAATGAGCAGTTCTTC; cdr3_aa: CASTLVGVDYNEQFF
clone_size: many; d_call: TRBD1; v_call: TRBV9; j_call: TRBJ1-1; cdr3_nt: TGTGCCAGCAGCGTAGGGGGCGGAGGGGGCGCTGAAGCTTTCTTT; cdr3_aa: CASSVGGGGGAEAFF
clone_size: few; d_call: TRBD1; v_call: TRBV19; j_call: TRBJ2-2; cdr3_nt: TGTGCCAGTAGGGCAGGGGGCTACAACACCGGGGAGCTGTTTTTT; cdr3_aa: CASRAGGYNTGELFF
clone_size: many; d_call: -; v_call: TRBV6-5; j_call: TRBJ1-5; cdr3_nt: TGTGCCAGCAGTTACTCGAGATTCTCTAGCAATCAGCCCCAGCATTTT; cdr3_aa: CASSYSRFSSNQPQHF
clone_size: many; d_call: -; v_call: TRBV28; j_call: TRBJ2-4; cdr3_nt: TGTGCCAGCAGTTTTTTCCGGGGGGCAGCCAAAAACATTCAGTACTTC; cdr3_aa: CASSFFRGAAKNIQYF
clone_size: -; d_call: TRBD2; v_call: TRBV5-6; j_call: TRBJ2-3; cdr3_nt: TGTGCCAGCAGCTTTAGCGGGTGGCGCACAGATACGCAGTATTTT; cdr3_aa: CASSFSGWRTDTQYF
clone_size: few; d_call: TRBD1; v_call: TRBV7-9; j_call: TRBJ2-1; cdr3_nt: TGTGCCAGCACCACCGGGACAGGGAACTACAATGAGCAGTTCTTC; cdr3_aa: CASTTGTGNYNEQFF
clone_size: many; d_call: -; v_call: TRBV28; j_call: TRBJ1-2; cdr3_nt: TGTGCCAGCAGGGGGGCACCTAACTATGGCTACACCTTC; cdr3_aa: CASRGAPNYGYTF
clone_size: -; d_call: -; v_call: TRBV4-2; j_call: TRBJ2-5; cdr3_nt: TGTGCCAGCAGCCAAGATGGTACGCCGCAAGAGACCCAGTACTTC; cdr3_aa: CASSQDGTPQETQYF
clone_size: -; d_call: -; v_call: TRBV4-2; j_call: TRBJ2-3; cdr3_nt: TGTGCCAGCAGCCAAGATCCCCTAGTCTTTTCCACAGATACGCAGTATTTT; cdr3_aa: CASSQDPLVFSTDTQYF
clone_size: few; d_call: -; v_call: TRBV12-3/TRBV12-4; j_call: TRBJ2-2; cdr3_nt: TGTGCCAGCAGTCCCGGACACTGGAACACCGGGGAGCTGTTTTTT; cdr3_aa: CASSPGHWNTGELFF
clone_size: many; d_call: -; v_call: TRBV11-2; j_call: TRBJ2-1; cdr3_nt: TGTGCCAGCAGCTTAGATGATTTAGAGCAGTTCTTC; cdr3_aa: CASSLDDLEQFF
clone_size: many; d_call: -; v_call: TRBV11-2; j_call: TRBJ2-4; cdr3_nt: TGTGCCAGCAGCTTAGAAGTCGGAGCCAAAAACATTCAGTACTTC; cdr3_aa: CASSLEVGAKNIQYF
clone_size: many; d_call: TRBD1; v_call: TRBV7-9; j_call: TRBJ2-7; cdr3_nt: TGTGCCAGCAGCCCACCCCGATCGGGACAGGGTGTCTACGAGCAGTACTTC; cdr3_aa: CASSPPRSGQGVYEQYF
clone_size: many; d_call: -; v_call: TRBV6-1; j_call: TRBJ2-7; cdr3_nt: TGTGCCAGCAGTGGGAGGGCAGGGCTGGGCGAGCAGTACTTC; cdr3_aa: CASSGRAGLGEQYF
clone_size: -; d_call: -; v_call: TRBV7-9; j_call: TRBJ1-2; cdr3_nt: TGTGCCAGCAGCACGGGAGATTCTTATGGCTACACCTTC; cdr3_aa: CASSTGDSYGYTF
clone_size: many; d_call: -; v_call: TRBV5-1; j_call: TRBJ2-3; cdr3_nt: TGCGCCAGCAGCTTGGTCGGGATAAGCACAGATACGCAGTATTTT; cdr3_aa: CASSLVGISTDTQYF
clone_size: few; d_call: TRBD1; v_call: TRBV28; j_call: TRBJ1-1; cdr3_nt: TGTGCCAGCAGGTCCTCCGGGACAGGGACCTTGAACACTGAAGCTTTCTTT; cdr3_aa: CASRSSGTGTLNTEAFF
clone_size: -; d_call: -; v_call: TRBV4-2; j_call: TRBJ2-1; cdr3_nt: TGTGCCAGCAGCCAAGCGGGGCGGGACGGCTCCTACAATGAGCAGTTCTTC; cdr3_aa: CASSQAGRDGSYNEQFF
clone_size: -; d_call: TRBD1; v_call: TRBV18; j_call: TRBJ1-5; cdr3_nt: TGTGCCAGCTCACCCGGGACAGGGGGCGCGGGGGGCAATCAGCCCCAGCATTTT; cdr3_aa: CASSPGTGGAGGNQPQHF
clone_size: many; d_call: TRBD1; v_call: TRBV24-1; j_call: TRBJ1-2; cdr3_nt: TGTGCCACCAGTGCCGGGACAGGGGGCGACTATGGCTACACCTTC; cdr3_aa: CATSAGTGGDYGYTF
clone_size: -; d_call: -; v_call: TRBV11-2; j_call: TRBJ2-7; cdr3_nt: TGTGCCAGCAGCCCGGGACATCAAGATCAGCAGTACTTC; cdr3_aa: CASSPGHQDQQYF
clone_size: -; d_call: -; v_call: TRBV10-3; j_call: TRBJ2-5; cdr3_nt: TGTGCCATCTGCCCGGGGGAACAAGAGACCCAGTACTTC; cdr3_aa: CAICPGEQETQYF
clone_size: few; d_call: TRBD2; v_call: TRBV9; j_call: TRBJ2-1; cdr3_nt: TGTGCCAGCAGCGTAGACGGACGGTCAGCGGGAGGTTCTTCCAATGAGCAGTTCTTC; cdr3_aa: CASSVDGRSAGGSSNEQFF
clone_size: many; d_call: TRBD1; v_call: TRBV6-1; j_call: TRBJ2-7; cdr3_nt: TGTGCCAGCAGCGGGACAGGGGGACGGGCCGAGCAGTACTTC; cdr3_aa: CASSGTGGRAEQYF
clone_size: -; d_call: TRBD1; v_call: TRBV9; j_call: TRBJ1-3; cdr3_nt: TGTGCCAGCAGCGTATCCCCGGACAGGGTAAAGGACACCATATATTTT; cdr3_aa: CASSVSPDRVKDTIYF
clone_size: few; d_call: -; v_call: TRBV4-1; j_call: TRBJ2-5; cdr3_nt: TGCGCCAGCAGCCAAGCCCATGGGGGCCAAGAGACCCAGTACTTC; cdr3_aa: CASSQAHGGQETQYF
clone_size: many; d_call: TRBD2; v_call: TRBV28; j_call: TRBJ2-5; cdr3_nt: TGTGCCAGCAGCCGTCCCCCCGGGGGGGAGACCCAGTACTTC; cdr3_aa: CASSRPPGGETQYF
clone_size: few; d_call: TRBD1; v_call: TRBV6-5; j_call: TRBJ2-7; cdr3_nt: TGTGCCAGCAGTTACTCGGCAGGGGGCGGCGAGCAGTACTTC; cdr3_aa: CASSYSAGGGEQYF
clone_size: many; d_call: -; v_call: TRBV4-1; j_call: TRBJ2-1; cdr3_nt: TGCGCCAGCAGCCAAGACCCCGCGGCAGGGTTCAATGAGCAGTTCTTC; cdr3_aa: CASSQDPAAGFNEQFF
clone_size: -; d_call: -; v_call: TRBV20-1; j_call: TRBJ2-7; cdr3_nt: TGCAGTGCTAGAGACCTCGAGGGGGAGCAGTACTTC; cdr3_aa: CSARDLEGEQYF
clone_size: -; d_call: -; v_call: TRBV10-3; j_call: TRBJ2-2; cdr3_nt: TGTGCCATCAGTGAGTCTGGGCCCACCGGGTCCGGGGAGCTGTTTTTT; cdr3_aa: CAISESGPTGSGELFF
clone_size: -; d_call: -; v_call: TRBV14; j_call: TRBJ1-3; cdr3_nt: TGTGCCAGCAGCCAAGTACGCAGAAGCTCTGGAAACACCATATATTTT; cdr3_aa: CASSQVRRSSGNTIYF
clone_size: few; d_call: -; v_call: TRBV19; j_call: TRBJ2-7; cdr3_nt: TGTGCCAGTAGTTCCATTGGGGGGATCTACGAGCAGTACTTC; cdr3_aa: CASSSIGGIYEQYF
clone_size: many; d_call: TRBD2; v_call: TRBV3-1; j_call: TRBJ2-5; cdr3_nt: TGTGCCAGCAGCCAGACTAGCAGGGAGACCCAGTACTTC; cdr3_aa: CASSQTSRETQYF
clone_size: -; d_call: -; v_call: TRBV7-2; j_call: TRBJ2-7; cdr3_nt: TGTGCCAGCAGCCGTGTGGGATTGGGCCAGGGCTACGAGCAGTACTTC; cdr3_aa: CASSRVGLGQGYEQYF
clone_size: few; d_call: -; v_call: TRBV3-1; j_call: TRBJ2-7; cdr3_nt: TGTGCCAGCAGCCAAGATCCGAGTGGAGCAGGCCTCTACGAGCAGTACTTC; cdr3_aa: CASSQDPSGAGLYEQYF
clone_size: few; d_call: -; v_call: TRBV27; j_call: TRBJ1-1; cdr3_nt: TGTGCCAGCAGTGTATTCTCCCCCCTCTCGGGAGGGAACACTGAAGCTTTCTTT; cdr3_aa: CASSVFSPLSGGNTEAFF
clone_size: few; d_call: -; v_call: TRBV28; j_call: TRBJ1-4; cdr3_nt: TGTGCCAGCAGTTCGTTCGACAGCGTTAATGAAAAACTGTTTTTT; cdr3_aa: CASSSFDSVNEKLFF
clone_size: many; d_call: TRBD1; v_call: TRBV30; j_call: TRBJ2-7; cdr3_nt: TGTGCCTGGGACAGGGCCTACGAGCAGTACTTC; cdr3_aa: CAWDRAYEQYF
clone_size: many; d_call: TRBD1; v_call: TRBV28; j_call: TRBJ1-5; cdr3_nt: TGTGCCAGCAGCCTCGGACAGGTTAGCAATCAGCCCCAGCATTTT; cdr3_aa: CASSLGQVSNQPQHF
clone_size: -; d_call: TRBD1; v_call: TRBV5-5; j_call: TRBJ2-1; cdr3_nt: TGTGCCAGCAGCTTGGGACAGGGGCCCGGAGGGCAGTTCTTC; cdr3_aa: CASSLGQGPGGQFF
clone_size: few; d_call: TRBD2; v_call: TRBV28; j_call: TRBJ2-1; cdr3_nt: TGTGCCAGCAGTTATAGCGGGAGGGTGAATGAGCAGTTCTTC; cdr3_aa: CASSYSGRVNEQFF
clone_size: many; d_call: TRBD1; v_call: TRBV28; j_call: TRBJ2-1; cdr3_nt: TGTGCCAGTACAGGGGGAGGCATCTACAATGAGCAGTTCTTC; cdr3_aa: CASTGGGIYNEQFF
clone_size: -; d_call: -; v_call: TRBV14; j_call: TRBJ2-2; cdr3_nt: TGTGCCAGCAGCCACTTTACAGGAGCGAACACCGGGGAGCTGTTTTTT; cdr3_aa: CASSHFTGANTGELFF
clone_size: few; d_call: TRBD2; v_call: TRBV5-1; j_call: TRBJ2-7; cdr3_nt: TGCGCCAGTACACTTAGGACTAGTGGGGACGAGCAGTACTTC; cdr3_aa: CASTLRTSGDEQYF
clone_size: -; d_call: TRBD2; v_call: TRBV5-1; j_call: TRBJ2-5; cdr3_nt: TGCGCCAGCAGCACCGCCGGGACGCCGGGAGGGGTTGAGACCCAGTACTTC; cdr3_aa: CASSTAGTPGGVETQYF